Listed here are 31 T cell receptor beta chains from one sample, sequenced in a study of technical replicates of blood from a handful of donors. Sequenced by immunoSEQ multiplex PCR; TCRdb stores in-frame clones only, minus some. Of tens of thousands of clones detected, roughly 94% appear once; the ten largest clones hold 0.2% to 0.3%. Sequencing was done on a sample of T cells isolated from PBMCs. The source is a human donor in good health.

This chain joins TRBV4-2 and TRBJ1-2, with a possible D match to TRBD1 (6 bases). The germline gives CDR1 LGHNA, CDR2 YNFKEQ. Trimming pared 1 base from V and 4 bases from J, leaving 16 bases between. The CDR3 spans 16 residues. The CDR3 protein is CASSQVGNRESYGYTF. The CDR3 nucleotides read TGTGCCAGCAGCCAAGTGGGGAACAGGGAGTCCTATGGCTACACCTTC.

This chain connects TRBV12-1 to TRBJ2-5; the table's D call of TRBD2 was not tested on the DNA. TRBV12-1 is noted as a pseudogene. This CDR3 region has 17 residues. CDR3 in DNA: TGTGCCAGCAGCTGGGGACTAGCGGGAGATGGGCAAGAGACCCAGTACTTC. It translates to CASSWGLAGDGQETQYF.

This clone was found a few times. The CDR3 DNA sequence: TGTGCCAGCTACACGGGACAGATGAACACTGAAGCTTTCTTT. Translated, it gives CASYTGQMNTEAFF. This chain connects TRBV19 to TRBJ1-1; TRBD1 matches 7 bases. Germline CDR1 reads LNHDA; CDR2 reads SQIVND (reference sequence). V lost 9 bases to trimming and J lost 0 bases; unmatched junction nucleotides: 7. The CDR3 sequence is 14 residues long.

The rearrangement links TRBV30 to TRBJ1-1, with D possibly TRBD1 on 5 matching bases. The CDR3 extends over 15 amino acids. V was shortened by 2 bases and J by 7 bases, with 20 bases between the two germline ends. Per the germline V gene, CDR1 is GTSNPN and CDR2 is SVGIG (reference sequence). The CDR3 DNA sequence: TGTGCCTGGAGTAAACGACCACAGGACCCTTATGAAGCTTTCTTT. Its protein product is CAWSKRPQDPYEAFF.

CDR3 coding DNA: TGTGCCAGCTCACCAGAGCGGAGTGGTACAGATACGCAGTATTTT. Translated: CASSPERSGTDTQYF. J is TRBJ2-3 and V is TRBV18, with D tentatively TRBD2 (5 bases). V lost 2 bases, J lost 3 bases, and 12 bases lay in between. The CDR3 has 15 amino acids. Germline V gene sequence: CDR1 KGHSH, CDR2 LQKENI. Full variable domain (outside the CDR3, taken from reference TRBV18 and TRBJ2-3): NAGVMQNPRHLVRRRGQEARLRCSPMKGHSHVYWYRQLPEEGLKFMVYLQKENIIDESGMPKERFSAEFPKEGPSILRIQQVVRGDSAAYFCASSPERSGTDTQYFGPGTRLTVL.

This chain connects TRBV19 to TRBJ2-5; tentative D call: TRBD1 (6 bases). Trimming shortened V by 5 bases and J by 9 bases, and 13 bases separated the two germline ends. Germline CDR1 is LNHDA and CDR2 is SQIVND (reference sequence). CDR3 size: 12 residues. CDR3 sequence: CASSPRGRAQYF. CDR3 coding DNA: TGTGCCAGTAGTCCCAGGGGTCGGGCCCAGTACTTC.

This clone appeared a single time. CDR3 sequence: CASSPPEVRVNEQFF. The CDR3 DNA is TGTGCCAGCAGCCCACCCGAGGTTCGAGTCAATGAGCAGTTCTTC. This chain uses TRBV9 with TRBJ2-1; D gene unclear. Germline V lookup: CDR1 SGDLS, CDR2 YYNGEE. This CDR3 has 15 amino acids. The germline V and J ends were trimmed by 4 bases and 6 bases, with 17 bases remaining between them.

The chain recombines TRBV5-5 with TRBJ2-4; 9 nucleotides agree with TRBD1. The junction had 3 bases not matched to a gene; V was cut back by 4 bases and J by 1 base. The CDR3 has 15 amino acids. Germline CDR1 is SGHKS and CDR2 is YYEKEE (reference sequence). The CDR3 nucleotides are TGTGCCAGCAGCGAAGGACAGGGGGCCAAAAACATTCAGTACTTC. It translates to CASSEGQGAKNIQYF.

V and J are TRBV7-9 and TRBJ2-1, with a tentative D call TRBD2 (5 bases). This CDR3 contains 15 residues. Between the trimmed V and J ends, which lost 4 bases and 8 bases, there was a span of 18 bases. CDR1 and CDR2 from the germline V gene are SEHNR and FQNEAQ (reference sequence). DNA for the CDR3: TGTGCCAGCAGCTCAAATACCGGAGGCGGGCATGAGCAGTTCTTC. As protein: CASSSNTGGGHEQFF.

The chain is built from TRBV9 and TRBJ1-1, with D possibly TRBD1 on 6 matching bases. Germline CDR1 SGDLS, CDR2 YYNGEE. Trimming stripped 2 bases from V and 0 bases from J, with 11 bases between. This CDR3 has 15 amino acids. CDR3: CASSVRGSMNTEAFF. In nucleotides, the CDR3 is TGTGCCAGCAGCGTCAGGGGCTCTATGAACACTGAAGCTTTCTTT.

This clone was seen only once. V gene TRBV28 combines with J gene TRBJ1-4; D possibly corresponds to TRBD1 (6 bases). With 7 bases removed from V and 1 base from J, the gap between germline ends came to 10 bases. This CDR3 region has 14 residues. Germline CDR1 reads MDHEN; CDR2 reads SYDVKM. CDR3 sequence reads: CASIKQGTNEKLFF. CDR3 nucleotide sequence: TGTGCCAGCATTAAACAGGGAACTAATGAAAAACTGTTTTTT.

V and J are TRBV6-5 and TRBJ2-1; 7 nucleotides align to TRBD1. The CDR3 has 14 residues. Germline CDR1 reads MNHEY; CDR2 reads SVGAGI. The J segment lost 10 bases and the V segment lost 2 bases, leaving 8 bases of the junction unmatched. CDR3 coding DNA: TGTGCCAGCAGTTACCAAATAAGGGACAGAGAGCAGTTCTTC. This translates into CASSYQIRDREQFF.

The V and J genes are TRBV5-6 and TRBJ2-1, with 7 bases identical to TRBD2. CDR1 SGHDT and CDR2 YYEEEE come from the germline V gene. V was pared by 0 bases and J by 5 bases, with 5 bases of the junction left unmatched. The CDR3 contains 15 residues. The CDR3 protein is CASSLGTRVNNEQFF. CDR3 nucleotide sequence: TGTGCCAGCAGCTTGGGGACTAGGGTTAACAATGAGCAGTTCTTC.

This clone occurred a few times. The chain uses TRBV10-2 and TRBJ1-5, with D hard to call. The CDR3 is made up of 13 amino acids. V lost 8 bases and J 0 bases, leaving 8 bases between the germline ends. Per germline, CDR1 WSHSY and CDR2 SAAADI. The CDR3 loop reads CASVAGSNQPQHF. The CDR3 DNA follows: TGCGCCAGCGTAGCCGGTAGCAATCAGCCCCAGCATTTT.

The chain uses TRBV7-2 and TRBJ2-7; 10 bases are shared with TRBD2. J lost 5 bases, V lost 0 bases, and 4 bases had no gene match. From germline, CDR1 is SGHTA and CDR2 FQGNSA. This CDR3 contains 15 residues. The CDR3 DNA is TGTGCCAGCAGCTTAGCAGCTAGCGGGAGTCACGAGCAGTACTTC. Its translation is CASSLAASGSHEQYF.

The J gene is TRBJ2-7, the V gene TRBV4-1, with D unclear. V was pared by 1 base and J by 6 bases, with 10 bases between. This CDR3 is 13 amino acids long. From germline, CDR1 is MGHRA and CDR2 YSYEKL. CDR3 region: CASSQAVASEQYF. The CDR3 DNA reads TGCGCCAGCAGCCAAGCGGTAGCATCCGAGCAGTACTTC.

This clone was detected only once. The chain joins TRBV4-1 to TRBJ2-3; D is unresolved. The CDR3 is 16 residues long. Trimming pared 0 bases from V and 2 bases from J, leaving 12 bases between. The germline V gene has CDR1 MGHRA and CDR2 YSYEKL. Here the CDR3 DNA reads TGCGCCAGCAGCCAAGAGTTGACTTATGACACAGATACGCAGTATTTT. This translates into CASSQELTYDTDTQYF.

This chain connects TRBV28 to TRBJ1-2, with D uncertain. The CDR3 extends over 14 amino acids. Germline V CDR1 and CDR2: MDHEN, SYDVKM. V shed 10 bases and J shed 2 bases, with 17 bases lying between them. As DNA, the CDR3 is TGTGCCATCCGCGGATATCTTCGAAACTATGGCTACACCTTC. The encoded protein is CAIRGYLRNYGYTF.

The rearrangement links TRBV5-1 to TRBJ1-1; D unresolved. Germline V gives CDR1 SGHRS, CDR2 YFSETQ. Deletions cut 6 bases from V and 0 bases from J, with 6 bases between. CDR3 length: 12 amino acids. As DNA, the CDR3 is TGCGCCAGCACCGGTATGAACACTGAAGCTTTCTTT. Its translation is CASTGMNTEAFF.

The gene calls are TRBV2 and TRBJ2-7; TRBD2 matches at 8 bases. Per the germline V gene, CDR1 is SNHLY and CDR2 is FYNNEI. V shed 7 bases, J shed 5 bases, and the junction held 10 bases outside the gene matches. This CDR3 has 14 amino acids. Written as DNA, the CDR3 is TGTGCCAGCAACATCAACTCACTAGCGGACGAGCAGTACTTC. Its translation is CASNINSLADEQYF.

CDR3 protein: CASSREPIAGGRHEQYF. The CDR3 DNA sequence: TGTGCCAGCAGCCGTGAGCCTATAGCGGGAGGGCGCCACGAGCAGTACTTC. The rearrangement links TRBV28 to TRBJ2-7; TRBD2 agrees at 11 bases. CDR1 MDHEN and CDR2 SYDVKM come from the germline V gene. V lost 6 bases and J lost 5; bases outside the gene matches: 15. The CDR3 loop spans 17 amino acids.

This clone occurred once. This sequence joins TRBV28 and TRBJ2-1, with TRBD2 identical over 12 bases. Germline CDR1 MDHEN, CDR2 SYDVKM. The CDR3 totals 15 residues. Trimming cost V 5 bases and J 6 bases; bases outside gene matches: 5. The DNA of the CDR3 is TGTGCCAGCAGTACGGCGGGACTAGCGGGCAATGAGCAGTTCTTC. As protein: CASSTAGLAGNEQFF.

On this clone: Other DNA sequences from this sample encode an identical CDR3 as well. This chain joins TRBV5-1 and TRBJ1-4; 9 nucleotides line up with TRBD1. Germline assignment: CDR1 SGHRS and CDR2 YFSETQ. This CDR3 has 15 amino acids. The J segment lost 7 bases and the V segment lost 4 bases, leaving 8 bases of the junction unmatched. The CDR3 spells CASSEGQGPVEKLFF. DNA of the CDR3: TGCGCCAGCAGCGAAGGACAGGGGCCCGTTGAAAAACTGTTTTTT.

The V and J genes are TRBV27 and TRBJ2-1, with 10 bases fitting TRBD2. Trimming at V came to 7 bases and at J to 9 bases, leaving 21 bases not matched to a gene. Germline V gene lookup returns CDR1 MNHEY and CDR2 SMNVEV (reference sequence). The CDR3 runs to 18 residues. This CDR3 reads CASNRRLAGIQKYGEQFF. Here the CDR3 DNA reads TGTGCCAGCAATCGAAGACTAGCGGGCATACAAAAATACGGTGAGCAGTTCTTC.

This chain links TRBV4-1 with TRBJ1-2; weak D call: TRBD1 (6 bases). Germline values: CDR1 MGHRA, CDR2 YSYEKL. CDR3 length: 13 amino acids. Trimming took off 11 bases at V and 7 bases at J, with 20 bases between the two ends. CDR3 DNA sequence: TGCGCCGCCAAACCCCCGGGACAAGGTGGCTACACCTTC. Translation: CAAKPPGQGGYTF.

The V gene is TRBV6-5, the J gene TRBJ2-2; D unclear. CDR3 length equals 13 residues. V dropped 8 bases and J dropped 0 bases, with 7 bases sitting between them. From germline, CDR1 is MNHEY and CDR2 SVGAGI. The CDR3: CASLDSNTGELFF. For the CDR3, the DNA is TGTGCCAGCTTAGACTCGAACACCGGGGAGCTGTTTTTT.

This chain uses TRBV27 with TRBJ2-2; 7 bases line up with TRBD1. The germline CDR1 and CDR2 sequences are MNHEY and SMNVEV (reference sequence). The J segment lost 4 bases and the V segment lost 3 bases, leaving 14 bases of the junction unmatched. This CDR3 is built from 18 residues. CDR3 nucleotide sequence: TGTGCCAGCAGTTTTTGGGGAACCAGGGGGTGGGGCACCGGGGAGCTGTTTTTT. It encodes CASSFWGTRGWGTGELFF.

The CDR3 DNA is TGTGCCAGCCGCGCCGCGGGCAATCAGCCCCAGCATTTT. As protein: CASRAAGNQPQHF. The chain carries TRBV6-5 and TRBJ1-5; D is ambiguous. Germline CDR1 and CDR2: MNHEY and SVGAGI. With 8 bases removed from V and 2 bases from J, the gap between germline ends came to 10 bases. The CDR3 spans 13 residues.

The table lists this clone with a few counts. This sequence joins TRBV18 and TRBJ1-4; D not certain. The CDR3 loop spans 13 amino acids. Germline V lookup: CDR1 KGHSH, CDR2 LQKENI. V lost 0 bases and J 11 bases, leaving 10 bases between the germline ends. The CDR3 sequence: CASSPPSLLKLFF. For the CDR3, the DNA is TGTGCCAGCTCACCACCGTCACTCTTGAAACTGTTTTTT.

V and J are TRBV19 and TRBJ2-5; TRBD2 is a possible D gene (5 bases). CDR1 is LNHDA, CDR2 SQIVND, per germline (reference sequence). The ends were cut back, 7 bases at V and 10 bases at J, with 10 bases in the middle. CDR3 length: 10 amino acids. The DNA of the CDR3 is TGTGCCAGTACGCGGGCGATCCAGTACTTC. The encoded protein is CASTRAIQYF.

The gene calls are TRBV7-3 and TRBJ2-5; 7 nucleotides match TRBD2. The V segment lost 1 base and the J segment 5 bases; nucleotides outside the gene matches: 7. This CDR3 is 15 amino acids long. Germline V gives CDR1 SGHTA, CDR2 FQGTGA. In DNA form, the CDR3 reads TGTGCCAGCAGCTTAAGGCCGGGAGGCGTGGAGACCCAGTACTTC. It specifies CASSLRPGGVETQYF.